This TCR beta chain was recovered during a study of T cell responses to AZD1222 COVID-19 vaccine. Study summary: Second doses at about 4 or about 12 weeks were pooled.

Comments on this clone: The antigen is not known.

Study-wide findings and caveats: Donors were largely white British and mainly female; clonal diversity was possibly underestimated. CD4 TCRs associated with vaccination spanned spike, dominating at 160-218 and 743-854. The study found Spike-specific TCR breadth and depth rose after two AZD1222 doses.

V lost 4 bases and J 7 bases, leaving 18 bases between the germline ends. CDR3 length: 16 amino acids. Germline-derived CDR1 and CDR2 are KGHDR and SFDVKD. Sequencing was performed with immunoSEQ multiplex PCR; in TCRdb, only in-frame clones are kept and a portion is missing. The sample contains about 130,000 clones, around 90% of which appear only once. Sequenced here: peripheral blood, sampled on day 0 of AZD1222 vaccination. This receptor was identified in an adult in good health. The chain has TRBV24-1 and TRBJ1-4, with a possible D match to TRBD1 (6 bases). Here the CDR3 DNA reads TGTGCCACCAGTGAGTCGGACAGTTTTGGCTCTGAAAAACTGTTTTTT. Translating it yields CATSESDSFGSEKLFF.